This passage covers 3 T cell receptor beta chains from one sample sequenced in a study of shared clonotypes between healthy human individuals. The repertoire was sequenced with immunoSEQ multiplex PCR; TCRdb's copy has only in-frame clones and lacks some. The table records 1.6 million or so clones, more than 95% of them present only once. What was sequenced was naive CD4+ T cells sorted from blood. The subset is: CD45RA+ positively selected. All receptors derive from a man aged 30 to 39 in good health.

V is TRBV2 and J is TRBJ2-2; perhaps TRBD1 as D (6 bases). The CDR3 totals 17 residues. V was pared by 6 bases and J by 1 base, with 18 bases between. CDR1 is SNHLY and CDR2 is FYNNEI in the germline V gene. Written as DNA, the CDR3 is TGTGCCAGCAGATCCGGGACAATTCGTGGGAACACCGGGGAGCTGTTTTTT. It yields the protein CASRSGTIRGNTGELFF.

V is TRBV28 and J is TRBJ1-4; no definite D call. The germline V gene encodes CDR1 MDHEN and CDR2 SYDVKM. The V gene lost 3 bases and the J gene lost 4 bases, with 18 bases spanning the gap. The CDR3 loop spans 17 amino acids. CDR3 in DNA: TGTGCCAGCAGTTTCCCCGGCGGACCCAGAAATAATGAAAAACTGTTTTTT. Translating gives CASSFPGGPRNNEKLFF.

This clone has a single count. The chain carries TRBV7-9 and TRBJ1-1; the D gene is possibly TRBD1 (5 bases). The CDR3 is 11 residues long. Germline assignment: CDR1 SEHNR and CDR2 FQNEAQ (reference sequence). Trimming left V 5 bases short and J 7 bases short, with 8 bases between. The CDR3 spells CASSRDGEAFF. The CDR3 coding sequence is TGTGCCAGCAGCCGGGACGGTGAAGCTTTCTTT.